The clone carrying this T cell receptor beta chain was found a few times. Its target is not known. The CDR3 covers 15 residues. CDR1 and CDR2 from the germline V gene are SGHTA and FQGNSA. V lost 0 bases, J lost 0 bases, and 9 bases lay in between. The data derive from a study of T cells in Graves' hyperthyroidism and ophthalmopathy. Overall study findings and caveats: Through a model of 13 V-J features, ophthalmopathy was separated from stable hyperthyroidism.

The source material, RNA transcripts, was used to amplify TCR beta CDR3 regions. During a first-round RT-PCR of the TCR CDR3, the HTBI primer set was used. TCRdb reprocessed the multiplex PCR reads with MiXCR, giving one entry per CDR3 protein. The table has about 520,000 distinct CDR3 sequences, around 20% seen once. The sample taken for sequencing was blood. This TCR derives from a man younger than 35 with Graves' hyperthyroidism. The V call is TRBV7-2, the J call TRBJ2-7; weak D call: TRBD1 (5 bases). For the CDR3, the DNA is TGTGCCAGCAGCTTAGCCCCAGGGATCTCCTACGAGCAGTACTTC. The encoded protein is CASSLAPGISYEQYF.